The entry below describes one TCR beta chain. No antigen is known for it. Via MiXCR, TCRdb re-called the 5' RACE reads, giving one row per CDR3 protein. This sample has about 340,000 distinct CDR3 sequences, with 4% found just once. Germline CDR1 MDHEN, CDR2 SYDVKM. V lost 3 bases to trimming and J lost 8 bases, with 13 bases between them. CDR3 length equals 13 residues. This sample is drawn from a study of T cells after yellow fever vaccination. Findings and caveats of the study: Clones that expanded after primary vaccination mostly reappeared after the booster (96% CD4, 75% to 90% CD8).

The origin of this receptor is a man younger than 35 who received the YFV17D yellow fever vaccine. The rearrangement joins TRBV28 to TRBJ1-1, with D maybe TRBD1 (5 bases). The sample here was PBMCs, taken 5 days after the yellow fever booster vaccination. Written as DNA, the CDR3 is TGTGCCAGCAGTTTTTCGTTGTGGGGCGAAGCTTTCTTT. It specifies CASSFSLWGEAFF.